These T cell receptor beta chains were read from a single sample in a study of shared clonotypes between healthy human individuals. The table came from immunoSEQ multiplex PCR; TCRdb's copy has only in-frame clones and leaves some out. In the table there are 2 million to 2.5 million clones, under 95% of which are singletons. The specimen was naive CD4+ T cells from PBMCs. These receptors were obtained from a man between 18 and 35 years old in good health. Some clones in this sample may be carry-over from other donors' samples. Both conserved end residues are part of each CDR3. The D gene is left open where the match is weak. Size values are once, few and many counts, or a class for expanded clones, and some rows have none.

D	V	size	J	DNA	CDR3
.	TRBV5-4	.	TRBJ2-3	TGTGCCAGCATGGGGACGAGAGATACGCAGTATTTT	CASMGTRDTQYF
TRBD2	TRBV5-1	.	TRBJ2-5	TGCGCCAGCAGCTACGATAGCGGGCAAGAGACCCAGTACTTC	CASSYDSGQETQYF
.	TRBV9	.	TRBJ2-3	TGTGCCAGCAGCCCGAAGACTAGCACAGATACGCAGTATTTT	CASSPKTSTDTQYF
.	TRBV28	.	TRBJ2-1	TGTGCCAGCAGCCTTCCACGGACACAGGGAAATGAGCAGTTCTTC	CASSLPRTQGNEQFF
.	TRBV29-1	.	TRBJ2-7	TGCAGCGTTGTCGCAGGGACATACGAGCAGTACTTC	CSVVAGTYEQYF
.	TRBV27	.	TRBJ2-7	TGTGCCAGCGGTACAGGGCGCGAGCAGTACTTC	CASGTGREQYF
TRBD1	TRBV19	.	TRBJ1-2	TGTGCCAGTAGCATCAGACAGGGGGATGGCTACACCTTC	CASSIRQGDGYTF
.	TRBV28	.	TRBJ2-1	TGTGCCAGCAGTCTTACTCGGGGTCTCAGCTCCTACAATGAGCAGTTCTTC	CASSLTRGLSSYNEQFF
.	TRBV7-3	.	TRBJ2-6	TGTGCCAGCAGCCCAAAAGGCGGGGCTGGGGCCAACGTCCTGACTTTC	CASSPKGGAGANVLTF
.	TRBV7-8	.	TRBJ1-2	TGTGCCAGCAGCTTACCCCTAAGGGAAGCTAACTATGGCTACACCTTC	CASSLPLREANYGYTF
TRBD1	TRBV5-8	.	TRBJ2-7	TGTGCCAGCAGCTTCCTCTACTCCCTGACAGGGGAAGTCTACGAGCAGTACTTC	CASSFLYSLTGEVYEQYF
TRBD1	TRBV10-1	.	TRBJ1-2	TGCGCCAGCAGTGATTGGACAGGTCCGTATGGCTACACCTTC	CASSDWTGPYGYTF
.	TRBV28	.	TRBJ1-2	TGTGCCAGCAGTTTAGGGCAGGTTAACTATGGCTACACCTTC	CASSLGQVNYGYTF
TRBD1	TRBV5-1	.	TRBJ2-6	TGCGCCAGCAGCTTGGCGGGACAGGGATCTGGGGCCAACGTCCTGACTTTC	CASSLAGQGSGANVLTF
.	TRBV28	.	TRBJ2-1	TGTGCCAGCAGTTTCCAAGGGGGGGGTCGAGAGCAGTTCTTC	CASSFQGGGREQFF
TRBD2	TRBV9	.	TRBJ2-1	TGTGCCAGCAGCCAACTAGCGGGAGTATCCTACAATGAGCAGTTCTTC	CASSQLAGVSYNEQFF
.	TRBV4-1	.	TRBJ2-1	TGCGCCAGCAGCCAAGGGAGCTCCTACAATGAGCAGTTCTTC	CASSQGSSYNEQFF
.	TRBV11-1	.	TRBJ1-1	TGTGCCAGCAGCTCAGAGGGGGATTTGACTGAAGCTTTCTTT	CASSSEGDLTEAFF
TRBD2	TRBV7-2	.	TRBJ2-2	TGTGCCAGCAGATCGGGACTAGCGGGAACCGGGGAGCTGTTTTTT	CASRSGLAGTGELFF
TRBD1	TRBV28	.	TRBJ1-3	TGTGCCAGCAGTTGGGGTAGGGGGCTGGGTGGAAACACCATATATTTT	CASSWGRGLGGNTIYF
TRBD1	TRBV27	.	TRBJ2-3	TGTGCCAGCAGTTCCCAGGGGGCGCTAATAGATACGCAGTATTTT	CASSSQGALIDTQYF
TRBD2	TRBV5-1	.	TRBJ2-1	TGCGCCAGCAGCACCTACACTAGCGGGAGGGCCTACAATGAGCAGTTCTTC	CASSTYTSGRAYNEQFF
.	TRBV4-1	.	TRBJ2-3	TGCGCCAGCAGCCAAGCAGCCGCAGCAGATACGCAGTATTTT	CASSQAAAADTQYF
.	TRBV11-3	.	TRBJ2-5	TGTGCCAGCAGCTTACATGGGGAAGAGACCCAGTACTTC	CASSLHGEETQYF
.	TRBV19	.	TRBJ1-2	TGTGCCAGTAGTTCTCAGGGGTTTAACTATGGCTACACCTTC	CASSSQGFNYGYTF
.	TRBV11-2	.	TRBJ2-7	TGTGCCAGCAGCCCGGAAAGACGAGGGGACTCACACTTC	CASSPERRGDSHF
.	TRBV19	.	TRBJ1-5	TGTGCCAGTAGTATAGTTAGGGGGAATCAGCCCCAGCATTTT	CASSIVRGNQPQHF
TRBD1	TRBV29-1	.	TRBJ1-2	TGCAGCCTAAGTCAGGGGGAAGGGGGCTACACCTTC	CSLSQGEGGYTF
.	TRBV5-4	.	TRBJ2-2	TGTGCCAGCAGCTTGGGACCGGGACCTAACACCGGGGAGCTGTTTTTT	CASSLGPGPNTGELFF
.	TRBV19	.	TRBJ1-5	TGTGCCAGTAGTATTTGGGTCCAGAATCAGCCCCAGCATTTT	CASSIWVQNQPQHF
.	TRBV28	.	TRBJ1-1	TGTGCCAGCAGTCCGGGGGGGGTGCACACTGAAGCTTTCTTT	CASSPGGVHTEAFF
.	TRBV19	once	TRBJ1-2	TGTGCCAGTAGCGTATCCCCCCGACAGCGTAACTATGGCTACACCTTC	CASSVSPRQRNYGYTF
.	TRBV5-6	once	TRBJ1-2	TGTGCCAGCAGCTCCCGACAGATCTATGGCTACACCTTC	CASSSRQIYGYTF
TRBD2	TRBV5-4	.	TRBJ2-3	TGTGCCAGCAGCTTGTATTCAGGGAGGGCGGATACGCAGTATTTT	CASSLYSGRADTQYF
TRBD1	TRBV4-3	.	TRBJ1-4	TGCGCCAGCAGCCCTGGACAGGGGAATGAAAAACTGTTTTTT	CASSPGQGNEKLFF
.	TRBV28	.	TRBJ2-7	TGTGCCAGCAGTTTACTTAGGGGGGAGCAGTACTTC	CASSLLRGEQYF
.	TRBV2	.	TRBJ1-3	TGTGCCAGCAGACTCGAGGGGGGGCGTCTGGGAAACACCATATATTTT	CASRLEGGRLGNTIYF
TRBD1	TRBV15	.	TRBJ2-5	TGTGCCACCAGCAGAGGAGGGACAGCTCAAGAGACCCAGTACTTC	CATSRGGTAQETQYF
TRBD1	TRBV5-1	.	TRBJ2-4	TGCGCCAGCGGTGCAGGGACAGGGGGCGGAATTCAGTACTTC	CASGAGTGGGIQYF
TRBD2	TRBV5-1	.	TRBJ2-7	TGCGCCAGCAGCTTGGTATCCAGCGGGAGCTACGAGCAGTACTTC	CASSLVSSGSYEQYF
.	TRBV9	.	TRBJ2-1	TGTGCCAGCAGCGTAGGGGCGGGATCGAGCTCCTACAATGAGCAGTTCTTC	CASSVGAGSSSYNEQFF
.	TRBV11-2	.	TRBJ2-7	TGTGCCAGCAGCTTAGGGGCGGGGGCGCCGGGCGAGCAGTACTTC	CASSLGAGAPGEQYF